These T cell receptor beta chains were read from a single sample in a study of T cells after posttransplantation cyclophosphamide. Assay: immunoSEQ multiplex PCR; the TCRdb copy retains only in-frame clones and omits some. Seen here are more than 50,000 clones, roughly 86% observed once, and the top ten hold approximately 2.6%. The sequenced material came from PBMCs. These receptors were taken from a man under 40 with a blood cancer, CMV-positive, and with a related stem cell donor. CDR3s include the opening cysteine and the closing phenylalanine or tryptophan. D genes are given only for firm matches. Clone size is stated in some rows and not others, as once, few, many or a class when expanded.

d_call j_call clone_size v_call cdr3_nt cdr3_aa
TRBD2 TRBJ2-1 few TRBV7-7 TGTGCCAGCAGCGCGACTAGCGGGAGACGCAATGAGCAGTTCTTC CASSATSGRRNEQFF
. TRBJ1-1 few TRBV7-2 TGTGCCAGCAGCTTAAGGCGGCTGAACACTGAAGCTTTCTTT CASSLRRLNTEAFF
TRBD2 TRBJ2-3 . TRBV6-4 TGTGCCAGCAGCCGGACTAGCGCTAGCATCACAGATACGCAGTATTTT CASSRTSASITDTQYF
TRBD2 TRBJ2-3 . TRBV5-1 TGCGCCAGCAGCTTGTTCTTAGTAGCGGGAGTAGGAGATACGCAGTATTTT CASSLFLVAGVGDTQYF
TRBD2 TRBJ2-1 . TRBV9 TGTGCCAGCAGCGCTACTAGCGGGAGTATCGGCAATGAGCAGTTCTTC CASSATSGSIGNEQFF
. TRBJ2-1 . TRBV27 TGTGCCAGCAGTTTATCCTCTAGGTCCTACAATGAGCAGTTCTTC CASSLSSRSYNEQFF
. TRBJ1-1 . TRBV4-1 TGCGCCAGCAGCCAAGAACCAAGGGGGTACGGCACTGAAGCTTTCTTT CASSQEPRGYGTEAFF
TRBD1 TRBJ2-3 . TRBV28 TGTGCCAGCAGTTTTCACAGGGGATCTAGTACGCAGTATTTT CASSFHRGSSTQYF
TRBD2 TRBJ2-1 . TRBV5-1 TGCGCCAGCACTAACGGACTAGCCGCCAGAAACAATGAGCAGTTCTTC CASTNGLAARNNEQFF
TRBD1 TRBJ2-7 once TRBV5-6 TGTGCCAGCAGCTTGGATGGACAGGGGGCACGGGAGCAGTACTTC CASSLDGQGAREQYF
. TRBJ2-7 . TRBV9 TGTGCCAGCAGCGTAGGTATCTGGGAGCCGCTCTACGAGCAGTACTTC CASSVGIWEPLYEQYF
TRBD1 TRBJ2-7 . TRBV6-5 TGTGCCAGCAGTTGGGGACAGGGCACCTACGAGCAGTACTTC CASSWGQGTYEQYF
TRBD1 TRBJ1-2 . TRBV28 TGTGCCAGCAGTCAAACAGGGGATAACTATGGCTACACCTTC CASSQTGDNYGYTF
. TRBJ2-1 . TRBV5-8 TGTGCCAGCAGCGTTCGGGCGGGGTCCTACAATGAGCAGTTCTTC CASSVRAGSYNEQFF
TRBD1 TRBJ1-5 . TRBV29-1 TGCAGCGTCGTACAGGGGAATCAGCCCCAGCATTTT CSVVQGNQPQHF
. TRBJ1-4 . TRBV7-2 TGTGCCAGCAGCTCCCAGTACAGGAGTAATGAAAAACTGTTTTTT CASSSQYRSNEKLFF
TRBD1 TRBJ2-7 . TRBV30 TGTGCCTGGAGCTTAGGGGGCCACGAGCAGTACTTC CAWSLGGHEQYF
TRBD2 TRBJ2-5 . TRBV5-1 TGCGCCAGCAGCTTCCGACTAGCGGGAAACCAAGAGACCCAGTACTTC CASSFRLAGNQETQYF
. TRBJ1-1 . TRBV2 TGTGCCAGCAGTGACAGGGGAGGGCCCACTGAAGCTTTCTTT CASSDRGGPTEAFF
. TRBJ1-4 . TRBV30 TGTGCCTGGAATCGTGGGCTGAGTAATGAAAAACTGTTTTTT CAWNRGLSNEKLFF
TRBD1 TRBJ2-5 . TRBV13 TGTGCCAGCAGCTTAGGTGGGACAGGCAGAGAGACCCAGTACTTC CASSLGGTGRETQYF
. TRBJ2-5 . TRBV5-1 TGCGCCAGCACCCTCCGTGGGAGTGGTGGGGCCCAGTACTTC CASTLRGSGGAQYF
. TRBJ2-1 . TRBV7-2 TGTGCCAGCAGCCATAGCTTTGGGTACAATGAGCAGTTCTTC CASSHSFGYNEQFF
. TRBJ1-2 . TRBV25-1 TGTGCCAGCAGTGACCCGACAGGACCTTACTATGGCTACACCTTC CASSDPTGPYYGYTF
TRBD1 TRBJ1-2 . TRBV30 TGTGCCTGGAGGGTTCCAGGGGGCGTCTATGGCTACACCTTC CAWRVPGGVYGYTF
. TRBJ1-5 . TRBV28 TGTGCCAGCAGTGTCGGACAGACAGCGACTTATCAGCCCCAGCATTTT CASSVGQTATYQPQHF
. TRBJ1-2 . TRBV10-3 TGTGCCATCAGTGAGGTGAACTGGTACACCTTC CAISEVNWYTF
TRBD2 TRBJ2-1 once TRBV7-9 TGTGCCAGCAGCTTAGCAGGTCCGGGACTAGCGGAGTACAATGAGCAGTTCTTC CASSLAGPGLAEYNEQFF
. TRBJ2-3 . TRBV21-1 TGTGCCAGCAGCAAAGCGCTACCGGACAGAGCTAGCACAGATACGCAGTATTTT CASSKALPDRASTDTQYF
. TRBJ1-1 . TRBV7-6 TGTGCCAGCAGCCCAGCGGGACATCAAATGAACACTGAAGCTTTCTTT CASSPAGHQMNTEAFF
TRBD1 TRBJ1-1 few TRBV10-3 TGTGCCATCAGTGGTGAAGGGGGGACAGCGAACACTGAAGCTTTCTTT CAISGEGGTANTEAFF
. TRBJ1-3 . TRBV30 TGTGCCTGGAGGACATTGACCGGCTCTGGAAACACCATATATTTT CAWRTLTGSGNTIYF
TRBD2 TRBJ2-2 many TRBV14 TGTGCCAGCAGCCGATTAGCGGGAGCGGCGAACACCGGGGAGCTGTTTTTT CASSRLAGAANTGELFF
TRBD1 TRBJ2-3 . TRBV7-9 TGTGCCAGCGGGGGGGGGACAGGGCTTACAGATACGCAGTATTTT CASGGGTGLTDTQYF
. TRBJ1-4 . TRBV5-6 TGTGCCAGCAGCTTGATAAGCGGCGGTGAAAAACTGTTTTTT CASSLISGGEKLFF
. TRBJ1-5 few TRBV1 TGCACCAGCAGATGGCAATATAGGGGTCAGCCCCAGCATTTT CTSRWQYRGQPQHF
. TRBJ2-3 . TRBV5-4 TGTGCCAGCAGCTTTCAGGGGAGCCGGTACACAGATACGCAGTATTTT CASSFQGSRYTDTQYF
TRBD1 TRBJ1-5 once TRBV19 TGTGCCAGTAGTCCCAGACAGGGCAGGTGGGGTTTCAATCAGCCCCAGCATTTT CASSPRQGRWGFNQPQHF
. TRBJ2-7 . TRBV4-2 TGTGCCAGCAGCCAAGATACGAGGAGCTACGAGCAGTACTTC CASSQDTRSYEQYF
TRBD1 TRBJ1-2 . TRBV7-3 TGTGCCAGCAGCACCCGGACAGGGACTGGCTACACCTTC CASSTRTGTGYTF